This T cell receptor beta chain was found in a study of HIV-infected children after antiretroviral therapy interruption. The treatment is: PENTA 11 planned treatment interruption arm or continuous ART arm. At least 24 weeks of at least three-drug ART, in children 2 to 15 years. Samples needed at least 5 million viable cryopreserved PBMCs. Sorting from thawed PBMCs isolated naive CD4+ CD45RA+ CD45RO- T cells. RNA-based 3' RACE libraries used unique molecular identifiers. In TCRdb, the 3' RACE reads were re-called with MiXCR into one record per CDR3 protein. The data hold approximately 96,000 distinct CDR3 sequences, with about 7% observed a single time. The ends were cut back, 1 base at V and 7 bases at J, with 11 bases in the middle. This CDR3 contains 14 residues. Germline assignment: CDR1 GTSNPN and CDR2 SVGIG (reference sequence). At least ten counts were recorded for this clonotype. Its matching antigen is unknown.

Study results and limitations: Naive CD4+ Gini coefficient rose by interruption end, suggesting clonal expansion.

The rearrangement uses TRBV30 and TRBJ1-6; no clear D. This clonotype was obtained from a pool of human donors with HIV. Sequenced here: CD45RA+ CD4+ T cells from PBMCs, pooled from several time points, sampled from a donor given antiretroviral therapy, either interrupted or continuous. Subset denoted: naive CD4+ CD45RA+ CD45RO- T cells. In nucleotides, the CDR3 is TGTGCCTGGAGTGGGGCGATCTCCAATTCACCCCTCCACTTT. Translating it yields CAWSGAISNSPLHF.